Listed here is a single TCR beta chain. Its cognate antigen is unknown. Unstimulated Tregs (CD4+CD25+CD127-) and CD4+CD25- non-Tregs were sorted from PBMCs. The CDR3 is 12 residues long. Per the germline V gene, CDR1 is LNHDA and CDR2 is SQIVND (reference sequence). V lost 6 bases to trimming and J lost 4 bases, with 7 bases between them. The data were obtained in a study of Tregs in tolerant kidney transplant recipients. The study's findings and limits: Tregs expanded with activated donor B cells seemed most donor-specific. Biological reproducibility was not directly addressed in this study. Validation in larger populations is needed because few patients were studied.

The data were produced by immunoSEQ multiplex PCR, yet TCRdb's version contains in-frame clones alone and is incomplete. Counted here are 75,000 to 100,000 clones, 85% to 95% occurring once; the ten biggest clones make up 4.5% to 5%. The clonotype was recovered from a human donor in good health. Material for sequencing was CD8+ T cells from blood. The genes are TRBV19 and TRBJ1-5; D not resolved. The CDR3 loop reads CASRIGNQPQHF. For the CDR3, the DNA is TGTGCCAGTAGGATTGGGAATCAGCCCCAGCATTTT.